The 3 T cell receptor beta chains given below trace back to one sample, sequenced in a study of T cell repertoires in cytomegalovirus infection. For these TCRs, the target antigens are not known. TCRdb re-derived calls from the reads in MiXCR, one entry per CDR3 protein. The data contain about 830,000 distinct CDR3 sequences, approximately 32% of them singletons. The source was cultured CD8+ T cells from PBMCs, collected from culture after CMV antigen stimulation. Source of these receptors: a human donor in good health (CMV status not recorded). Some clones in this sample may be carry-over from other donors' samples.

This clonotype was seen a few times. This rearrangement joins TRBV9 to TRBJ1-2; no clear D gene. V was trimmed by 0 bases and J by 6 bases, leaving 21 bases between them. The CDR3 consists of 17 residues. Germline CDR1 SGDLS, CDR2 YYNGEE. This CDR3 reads CASSVEGRGYILDGYTF. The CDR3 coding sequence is TGTGCCAGCAGCGTAGAGGGTCGGGGTTATATCCTGGATGGCTACACCTTC.

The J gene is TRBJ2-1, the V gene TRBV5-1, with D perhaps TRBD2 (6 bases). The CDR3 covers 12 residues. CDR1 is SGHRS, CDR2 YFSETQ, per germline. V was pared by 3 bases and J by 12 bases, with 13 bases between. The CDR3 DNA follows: TGCGCCAGCAGCTCGGGCGGGGTTTGGCAGTTCTTC. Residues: CASSSGGVWQFF. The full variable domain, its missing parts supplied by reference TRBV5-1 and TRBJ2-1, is KAGVTQTPRYLIKTRGQQVTLSCSPISGHRSVSWYQQTPGQGLQFLFEYFSETQRNKGNFPGRFSGRQFSNSRSEMNVSTLELGDSALYLCASSSGGVWQFFGPGTRLTVL.

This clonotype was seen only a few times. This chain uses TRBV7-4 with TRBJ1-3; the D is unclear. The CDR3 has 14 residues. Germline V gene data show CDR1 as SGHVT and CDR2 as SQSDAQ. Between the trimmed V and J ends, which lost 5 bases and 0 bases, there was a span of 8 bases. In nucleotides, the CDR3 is TGTGCCAGCAGCCCCCCCCCCTCTGGAAACACCATATATTTT. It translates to CASSPPPSGNTIYF.